The 6 T cell receptor beta chains below all came from one sample that was sequenced in a study of T-cell reconstitution after alpha-beta-depleted transplantation in children. The authors prepared the TCRbeta library with unique molecular identifiers. TCRdb re-called the PCR reads with MiXCR, one entry per CDR3 protein. This table has just over 350,000 distinct CDR3 sequences, more than 10% appearing once. The sequencing used PBMCs, collected from the stem cell graft. The receptors shown here come from a human donor who donated a stem cell graft to a child with Fanconi anemia.

There are a few counts of this clonotype. V is TRBV4-2 and J is TRBJ2-5; possibly TRBD1 or TRBD2 for D (5 bases each). V lost 1 base and J lost 5, with 14 bases in between. Germline values: CDR1 LGHNA, CDR2 YNFKEQ. The CDR3 extends over 15 amino acids. The CDR3 reads CASSQGVGVQETQYF. CDR3 DNA sequence: TGTGCCAGCAGCCAAGGGGTGGGGGTTCAGGAGACCCAGTACTTC.

This chain links TRBV30 with TRBJ2-6; 9 nucleotides agree with TRBD1. The CDR3 is 17 residues long. Germline loops: CDR1 GTSNPN, CDR2 SVGIG (reference sequence). J was trimmed by 0 bases and V by 4 bases; bases with no gene match: 7. This chain's CDR3 is CAWNRDRVSSGANVLTF. The CDR3 nucleotides are TGTGCCTGGAACCGGGACAGGGTGTCCTCTGGGGCCAACGTCCTGACTTTC.

Ten or more counts support this clonotype. The rearrangement joins TRBV7-9 to TRBJ2-7; D might be TRBD1 (6 bases). V shed 5 bases and J shed 7 bases, with 21 bases lying between them. CDR3 length: 15 amino acids. In germline, CDR1 is SEHNR, CDR2 FQNEAQ (reference sequence). The CDR3 sequence is CASSVRDTRAGEQYF. CDR3 nucleotides: TGTGCCAGCAGCGTCCGGGACACCCGTGCGGGTGAGCAGTACTTC.

The V and J genes are TRBV20-1 and TRBJ2-5; 11 nucleotides agree with TRBD2. This CDR3 has 13 residues. V trimming: 5 bases; J trimming: 4 bases; junction bases outside the gene matches: 3. From germline, CDR1 is DFQATT and CDR2 SNEGSKA (reference sequence). Here the CDR3 reads CSACTSGGETQYF. The CDR3 nucleotides are TGCAGTGCTTGTACTAGCGGGGGAGAGACCCAGTACTTC.

The chain is built from TRBV7-2 and TRBJ2-1; tentatively, D is TRBD1 (5 bases). The CDR3 consists of 14 residues. Trimming shortened V by 2 bases and J by 3 bases, and 8 bases separated the two germline ends. Germline values: CDR1 SGHTA, CDR2 FQGNSA. The DNA of the CDR3 is TGTGCCAGCAGCTTACGGACAATCTACAATGAGCAGTTCTTC. It codes for CASSLRTIYNEQFF.

This clonotype was picked up a small number of times. This sequence joins TRBV28 and TRBJ1-2, with TRBD1 identical over 8 bases. Germline loops: CDR1 MDHEN, CDR2 SYDVKM. V gave up 6 bases and J gave up 7 bases; unmatched junction bases: 7. This CDR3 has 13 residues. CDR3 bases: TGTGCCAGCAGAGAGACAGGGGAGGGTGGCTACACCTTC. Amino acid sequence: CASRETGEGGYTF.